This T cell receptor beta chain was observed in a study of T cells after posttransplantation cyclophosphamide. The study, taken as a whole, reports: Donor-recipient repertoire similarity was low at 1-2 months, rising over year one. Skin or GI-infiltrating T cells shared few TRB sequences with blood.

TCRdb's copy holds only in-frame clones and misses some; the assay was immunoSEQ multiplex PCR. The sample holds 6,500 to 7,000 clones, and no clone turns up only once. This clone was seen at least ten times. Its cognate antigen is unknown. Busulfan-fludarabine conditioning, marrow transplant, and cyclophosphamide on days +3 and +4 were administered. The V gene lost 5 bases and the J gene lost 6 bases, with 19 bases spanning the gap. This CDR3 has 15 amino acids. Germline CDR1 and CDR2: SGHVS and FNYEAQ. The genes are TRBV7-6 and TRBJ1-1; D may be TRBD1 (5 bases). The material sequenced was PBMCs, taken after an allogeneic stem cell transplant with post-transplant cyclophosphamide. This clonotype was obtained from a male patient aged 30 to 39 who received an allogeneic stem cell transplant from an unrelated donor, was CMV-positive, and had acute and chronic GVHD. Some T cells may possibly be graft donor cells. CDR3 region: CASSRRGAGLSEAFF. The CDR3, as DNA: TGTGCCAGCAGCCGCCGTGGGGCAGGGCTTTCTGAAGCTTTCTTT.